Each of the 13 T cell receptor beta chains below was sequenced from the same sample in a study of read filtering for tumor transcriptome and immune sequencing. From 300 to 450 ng of RNA, a library with molecular barcoded alpha/delta and beta/gamma adaptors was made. A single record per CDR3 protein comes from TCRdb applying MiXCR to the reads. Of 130,000 or so distinct CDR3 sequences listed, about 12% were seen once; the top ten hold about 7.7%. The sequenced sample consisted of a population of CD138-negative cells sorted from bone marrow. All receptors derive from a donor aged 40 or over with multiple myeloma.

The chain uses TRBV6-1 and TRBJ2-2; D perhaps matches TRBD2 (6 bases). Germline V gene sequence: CDR1 MNHNS, CDR2 SASEGT. V was trimmed by 4 bases and J by 4 bases, leaving 16 bases between them. The CDR3 is made up of 16 amino acids. The CDR3 coding sequence is TGTGCCAGCAGTGCTTTAGCGGAAACTGGCACCGGGGAGCTGTTTTTT. Translating gives CASSALAETGTGELFF.

A few counts support this clonotype. The junction shows a germline mismatch at one end, possibly a read error. The chain employs TRBV20-1 and TRBJ1-5; a possible D gene is TRBD1 (6 bases). Germline CDR1 reads DFQATT; CDR2 reads SNEGSKA (reference sequence). This CDR3 has 13 residues. The CDR3: CSALQGPYQTQHF. DNA for the CDR3: TGCAGTGCTCTACAGGGCCCGTATCAGACCCAGCATTTT.

This clonotype was detected ten times or more. The chain employs TRBV9 and TRBJ2-1; 7 bases fit TRBD2. Germline CDR1 reads SGDLS; CDR2 reads YYNGEE. Losses at the gene ends were 3 bases for V and 2 bases for J; bases not matched to a gene: 8. This CDR3 spans 16 amino acids. CDR3 DNA sequence: TGTGCCAGCAGCGCTTCTAGCGGCCTAACCTACAATGAGCAGTTCTTC. Translated: CASSASSGLTYNEQFF.

This clonotype was found a few times. This rearrangement joins TRBV19 to TRBJ2-3; weak D call: TRBD2 (7 bases). Germline loops: CDR1 LNHDA, CDR2 SQIVND (reference sequence). V was clipped by 4 bases and J by 0 bases, with 17 bases between them. The CDR3 is made up of 17 amino acids. The CDR3 nucleotides read TGTGCCAGTAGTACCACCCGACGGGGGGCGAGCACAGATACGCAGTATTTT. Translation gives CASSTTRRGASTDTQYF. Full variable domain (remainder filled in from reference TRBV19 and TRBJ2-3): DGGITQSPKYLFRKEGQNVTLSCEQNLNHDAMYWYRQDPGQGLRLIYYSQIVNDFQKGDIAEGYSVSREKKESFPLTVTSAQKNPTAFYLCASSTTRRGASTDTQYFGPGTRLTVL.

This clonotype was found many times. The chain has TRBV6-6 and TRBJ2-2, with 7 bases aligning to TRBD1. Per the germline V gene, CDR1 is MNHNY and CDR2 is SVGAGI (reference sequence). V lost 7 bases, J lost 7 bases, and 9 bases stayed unmatched. This CDR3 is built from 14 residues. This chain's CDR3 is CASKRQGDIGELFF. CDR3 bases: TGTGCCAGCAAGAGACAGGGCGATATCGGGGAGCTGTTTTTT.

This rearrangement joins TRBV9 to TRBJ2-2; 11 nucleotides agree with TRBD2. Trimming removed 4 bases from V and 4 bases from J; junction bases left unmatched: 9. The CDR3 loop spans 17 amino acids. In germline, CDR1 is SGDLS, CDR2 YYNGEE. The chain's CDR3 is CASSSEAGLAVTGELFF. The CDR3 DNA sequence: TGTGCCAGCAGCTCAGAGGCGGGACTAGCGGTCACCGGGGAGCTGTTTTTT. Full variable domain (outside the CDR3, taken from reference TRBV9 and TRBJ2-2): DSGVTQTPKHLITATGQRVTLRCSPRSGDLSVYWYQQSLDQGLQFLIQYYNGEERAKGNILERFSAQQFPDLHSELNLSSLELGDSALYFCASSSEAGLAVTGELFFGEGSRLTVL.

CDR3 sequence: CASSPRDRTIPGYTF. As DNA, the CDR3 is TGTGCCAGCAGCCCCCGGGACAGGACCATCCCTGGCTACACCTTC. The V call is TRBV5-6, the J call TRBJ1-2; 8 bases align to TRBD1. Germline trimming cut 4 bases from V and 7 bases from J; bases unmatched to any gene: 12. Germline V gives CDR1 SGHDT, CDR2 YYEEEE. CDR3 size: 15 residues.

A remark on this clonotype: A much larger clone differs by one base, so this may be a read error. J is TRBJ2-5 and V is TRBV6-2 or TRBV6-3; 9 nucleotides align to TRBD1. Germline V gene sequence: CDR1 MNHEY, CDR2 SVGEGT. CDR3 length: 14 amino acids. With V trimmed by 5 bases and J by 7 bases, 8 bases remained unmatched. This CDR3 reads CASSRGQGWVTQYF. CDR3 nucleotides: TGTGCCAGCAGTCGAGGACAGGGGTGGGTGACCCAGTACTTC.

This clonotype has a count of ten or more. This rearrangement joins TRBV27 to TRBJ2-1; TRBD2 might be the D (6 bases). This CDR3 comprises 15 residues. V was pared by 7 bases and J by 8 bases, with 21 bases between. Germline V CDR1 and CDR2: MNHEY, SMNVEV (reference sequence). CDR3 coding DNA: TGTGCCAGCACCCGCGGGTGGGGGGAGGACCATGAGCAGTTCTTC. It encodes CASTRGWGEDHEQFF.

Details on this clonotype: A much larger clone lies one base from this, so it may be a read error. This chain joins TRBV20-1 and TRBJ1-1, with D tentatively TRBD1 (6 bases). The germline gives CDR1 DFQATT, CDR2 SNEGSKA (reference sequence). The CDR3 loop spans 14 amino acids. The CDR3 nucleotides read TGCAGTGCTAGAGGGACAGCGATGAACACTGAAGCTTCCTTT. Amino acid sequence: CSARGTAMNTEASF.

This clonotype appeared once. Possible read error: a much larger clone is one base away. The chain combines TRBV2 with TRBJ2-2, with a weak D call TRBD2 (6 bases). This CDR3 spans 14 amino acids. Looked up from germline, CDR1 is SNHLY and CDR2 is FYNNEI. The V and J ends lost 4 bases and 7 bases respectively, with 13 bases between them. The CDR3 loop reads CASSVRGGNGELFF. The CDR3, as DNA: TGTGCCAGCAGTGTGAGGGGAGGCAACGGGGAGCTGTTTTTT.

This clonotype was seen at least ten times. The gene calls are TRBV12-5 and TRBJ2-1; 7 bases fit TRBD2. CDR1 and CDR2 (germline): LGHNT, FRNRAP. The CDR3 extends over 15 amino acids. The junction had 8 bases not matched to a gene; V was cut back by 3 bases and J by 6 bases. CDR3 loop: CASGLYGRHLNEQFF. For the CDR3, the DNA is TGTGCTAGTGGTTTATACGGGAGGCACCTCAATGAGCAGTTCTTC.

This clonotype was seen ten or more times. The gene calls are TRBV11-2 and TRBJ1-2; D might be TRBD1 (5 bases). The CDR3 loop spans 16 amino acids. V was shortened by 5 bases and J by 4 bases, with 20 bases between the two germline ends. Per germline, CDR1 SGHAT and CDR2 FQNNGV. CDR3: CASSPRPGQGGYGYTF. In nucleotides, the CDR3 is TGTGCCAGCAGCCCTCGACCAGGGCAGGGAGGCTATGGCTACACCTTC.